A selection of T cell receptor beta chains follows, all from one sample in a study of cytomegalovirus exposure and HLA in healthy donors. Here immunoSEQ multiplex PCR was the method, and the copy in TCRdb shows in-frame clones only, minus some. The sample records 63,000 or so clones, 80% being singletons. The sequencing input was PBMCs. Source of these receptors: a woman between 25 and 40 years old in good health and CMV-seronegative. The CDR3 runs from the conserved cysteine through the conserved F or W. The D gene is left open where the match is weak.

v_gene	j_gene	d_gene	CDR3aa	CDR3nt
TRBV5-8	TRBJ2-1	NA	CASSVSVSGQFF	TGTGCCAGCAGCGTGTCCGTTTCCGGGCAGTTCTTC
TRBV6-1	TRBJ2-7	NA	CASSEEGVREPSYEQYF	TGTGCCAGCAGTGAAGAAGGGGTCAGGGAACCCTCCTACGAGCAGTACTTC
TRBV2	TRBJ2-3	NA	CASSVSTTDTQYF	TGTGCCAGCAGTGTTAGTACCACAGATACGCAGTATTTT
TRBV4-3	TRBJ2-5	NA	CASSQLIWETQYF	TGCGCCAGCAGCCAACTAATTTGGGAGACCCAGTACTTC
TRBV30	TRBJ2-2	TRBD2	CALKQREGDTGELFF	TGTGCCTTAAAGCAGCGGGAGGGGGACACCGGGGAGCTGTTTTTT
TRBV14	TRBJ2-1	NA	CASSQVGGYNEQFF	TGTGCCAGCAGCCAAGTAGGCGGTTACAATGAGCAGTTCTTC
TRBV7-3	TRBJ1-2	NA	CASTSGGRDGYTF	TGTGCCAGCACCTCGGGGGGCCGAGATGGCTACACCTTC
TRBV7-2	TRBJ2-3	TRBD2	CASSAGPAGNTDTQYF	TGTGCCAGCAGCGCCGGTCCAGCGGGGAACACAGATACGCAGTATTTT
TRBV30	TRBJ1-1	NA	CAWSPIVGGGTEAFF	TGTGCCTGGAGTCCCATAGTAGGGGGGGGAACTGAAGCTTTCTTT
TRBV4-1	TRBJ2-7	TRBD2	CASSQEGSGGSRSYERYF	TGCGCCAGCAGCCAAGAAGGATCCGGGGGGTCCCGATCCTACGAGCGGTACTTC
TRBV27	TRBJ2-1	TRBD2	CASSPTSVNEQFF	TGTGCCAGCAGCCCGACTAGCGTCAATGAGCAGTTCTTC
TRBV2	TRBJ2-1	TRBD2	CASRPGLAGTGSSYNEQFF	TGTGCCAGCAGGCCGGGACTAGCGGGAACCGGAAGCTCCTACAATGAGCAGTTCTTC
TRBV5-1	TRBJ2-7	TRBD2	CASSWGLAASYEQYF	TGCGCCAGCAGCTGGGGACTAGCGGCCTCCTACGAGCAGTACTTC
TRBV30	TRBJ1-2	TRBD1	CAWSGPGQGLDGYTF	TGTGCCTGGAGTGGGCCGGGACAGGGATTGGATGGCTACACCTTC
TRBV4-3	TRBJ1-5	NA	CASSQEFDSNQPQHF	TGCGCCAGCAGCCAAGAGTTCGACAGTAATCAGCCCCAGCATTTT